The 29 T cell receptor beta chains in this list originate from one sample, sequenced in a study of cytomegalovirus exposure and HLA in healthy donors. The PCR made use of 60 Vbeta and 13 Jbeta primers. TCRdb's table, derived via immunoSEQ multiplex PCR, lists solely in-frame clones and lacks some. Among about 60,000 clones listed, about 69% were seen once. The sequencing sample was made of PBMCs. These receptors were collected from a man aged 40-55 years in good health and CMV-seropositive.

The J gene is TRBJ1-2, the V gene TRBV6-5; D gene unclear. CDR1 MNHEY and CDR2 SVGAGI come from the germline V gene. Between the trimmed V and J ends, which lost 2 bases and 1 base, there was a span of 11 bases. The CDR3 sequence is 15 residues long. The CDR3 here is CASSYGGEGNYGYTF. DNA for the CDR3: TGTGCCAGCAGTTACGGTGGGGAGGGTAACTATGGCTACACCTTC.

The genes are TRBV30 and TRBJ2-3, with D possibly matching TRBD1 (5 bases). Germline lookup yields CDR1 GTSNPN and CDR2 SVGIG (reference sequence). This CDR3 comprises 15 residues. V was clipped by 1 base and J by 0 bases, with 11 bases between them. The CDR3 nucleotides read TGTGCCTGGAGTGAAAACGCAGGGAGCACAGATACGCAGTATTTT. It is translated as CAWSENAGSTDTQYF.

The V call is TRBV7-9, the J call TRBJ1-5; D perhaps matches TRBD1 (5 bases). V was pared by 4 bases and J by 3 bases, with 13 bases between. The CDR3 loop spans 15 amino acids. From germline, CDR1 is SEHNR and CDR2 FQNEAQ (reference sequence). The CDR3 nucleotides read TGTGCCAGCAGCTCCAATGACAGATTCAATCAGCCCCAGCATTTT. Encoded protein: CASSSNDRFNQPQHF.

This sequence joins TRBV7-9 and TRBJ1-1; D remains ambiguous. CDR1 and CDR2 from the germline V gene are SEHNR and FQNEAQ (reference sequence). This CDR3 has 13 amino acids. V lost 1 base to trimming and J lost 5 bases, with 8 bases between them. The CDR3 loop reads CASSLVGSTEAFF. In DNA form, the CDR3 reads TGTGCCAGCAGCTTAGTGGGGAGTACTGAAGCTTTCTTT.

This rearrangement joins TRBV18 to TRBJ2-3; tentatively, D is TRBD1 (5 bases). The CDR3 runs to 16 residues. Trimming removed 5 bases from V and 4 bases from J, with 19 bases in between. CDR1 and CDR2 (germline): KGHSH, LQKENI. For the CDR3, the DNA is TGTGCCAGCTCAACTCTTGGCACAGGAACACCAGATACGCAGTATTTT. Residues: CASSTLGTGTPDTQYF.

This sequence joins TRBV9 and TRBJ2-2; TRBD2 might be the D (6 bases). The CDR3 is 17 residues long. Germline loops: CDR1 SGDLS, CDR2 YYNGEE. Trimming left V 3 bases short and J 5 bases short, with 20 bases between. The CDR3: CASSAGPGLAVTGELFF. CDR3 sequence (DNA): TGTGCCAGCAGCGCTGGGCCGGGACTCGCGGTGACCGGGGAGCTGTTTTTT.

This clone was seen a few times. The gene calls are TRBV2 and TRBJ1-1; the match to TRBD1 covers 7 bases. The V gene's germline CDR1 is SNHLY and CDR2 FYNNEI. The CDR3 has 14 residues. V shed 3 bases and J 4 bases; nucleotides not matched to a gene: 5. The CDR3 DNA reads TGTGCCAGCAGTGATGGGGCAGGGGGCACTGAAGCTTTCTTT. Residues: CASSDGAGGTEAFF.

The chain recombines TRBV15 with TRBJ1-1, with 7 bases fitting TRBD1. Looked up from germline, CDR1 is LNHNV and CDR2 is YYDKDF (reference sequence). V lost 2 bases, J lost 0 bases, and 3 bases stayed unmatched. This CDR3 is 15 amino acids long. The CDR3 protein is CATSRPGQVNTEAFF. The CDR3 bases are TGTGCCACCAGCAGACCAGGACAGGTGAACACTGAAGCTTTCTTT.

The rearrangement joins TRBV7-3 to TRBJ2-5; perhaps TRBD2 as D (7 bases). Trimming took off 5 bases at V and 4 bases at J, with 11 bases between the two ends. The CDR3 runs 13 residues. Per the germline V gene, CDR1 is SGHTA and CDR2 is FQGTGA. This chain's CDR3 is CASSPGGLETQYF. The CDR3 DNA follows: TGTGCCAGCAGCCCCGGGGGGCTAGAGACCCAGTACTTC.

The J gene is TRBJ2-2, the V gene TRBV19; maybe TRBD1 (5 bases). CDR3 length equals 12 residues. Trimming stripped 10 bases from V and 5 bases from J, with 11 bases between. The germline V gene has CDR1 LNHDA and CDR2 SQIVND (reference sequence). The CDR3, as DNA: TGTGCCACGCAGGGTGAGACCGGGGAGCTGTTTTTT. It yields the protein CATQGETGELFF.

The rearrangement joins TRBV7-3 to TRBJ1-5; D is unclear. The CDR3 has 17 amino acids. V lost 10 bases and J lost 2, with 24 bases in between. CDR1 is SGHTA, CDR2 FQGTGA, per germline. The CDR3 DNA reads TGTGCCATCACGAACCCCGGGAACCCCTTAGGCAATCAGCCCCAGCATTTT. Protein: CAITNPGNPLGNQPQHF.

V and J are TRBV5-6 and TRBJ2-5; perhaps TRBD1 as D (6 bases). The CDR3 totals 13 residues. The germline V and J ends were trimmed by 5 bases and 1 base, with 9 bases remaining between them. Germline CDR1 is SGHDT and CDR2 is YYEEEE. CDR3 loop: CASSMDSQETQYF. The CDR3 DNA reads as TGTGCCAGCAGTATGGACAGCCAAGAGACCCAGTACTTC.

In nucleotides, the CDR3 is TGCGCCAGCAGCCCACAGCGGACAGGCGGGAATGAAAAACTGTTTTTT. Its translation is CASSPQRTGGNEKLFF. V gene TRBV5-1 combines with J gene TRBJ1-4; 7 bases match TRBD1. This CDR3 has 16 residues. Germline lookup yields CDR1 SGHRS and CDR2 YFSETQ. With V trimmed by 4 bases and J by 5 bases, 11 bases remained unmatched. Complete variable domain (other parts from reference TRBV5-1 and TRBJ1-4): KAGVTQTPRYLIKTRGQQVTLSCSPISGHRSVSWYQQTPGQGLQFLFEYFSETQRNKGNFPGRFSGRQFSNSRSEMNVSTLELGDSALYLCASSPQRTGGNEKLFFGSGTQLSVL.

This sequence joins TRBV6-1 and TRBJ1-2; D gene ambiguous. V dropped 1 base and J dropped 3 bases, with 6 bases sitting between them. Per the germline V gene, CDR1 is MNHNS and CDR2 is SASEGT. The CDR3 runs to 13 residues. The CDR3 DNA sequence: TGTGCCAGCAGTGAAGACGGTTACTATGGCTACACCTTC. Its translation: CASSEDGYYGYTF.

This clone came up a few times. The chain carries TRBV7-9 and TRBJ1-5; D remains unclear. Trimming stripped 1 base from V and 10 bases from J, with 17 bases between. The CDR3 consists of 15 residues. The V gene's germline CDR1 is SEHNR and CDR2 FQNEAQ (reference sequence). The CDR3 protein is CASSLDPHEMQPQHF. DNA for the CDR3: TGTGCCAGCAGCTTAGACCCCCATGAGATGCAACCCCAGCATTTT.

CDR3 in DNA: TGTGCCAGCAGCTTAGCTGGGACAGAAGACTATGGCTACACCTTC. It codes for CASSLAGTEDYGYTF. V gene TRBV7-2 combines with J gene TRBJ1-2; 7 bases fit TRBD1. CDR1 SGHTA and CDR2 FQGNSA come from the germline V gene. The CDR3 sequence is 15 residues long. The V and J ends lost 0 bases and 3 bases, in that order; junction bases with no gene match: 4.

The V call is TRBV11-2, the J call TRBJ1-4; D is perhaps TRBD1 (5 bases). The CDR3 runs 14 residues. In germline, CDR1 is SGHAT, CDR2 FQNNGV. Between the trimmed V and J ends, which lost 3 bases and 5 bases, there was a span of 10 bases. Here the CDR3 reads CASSLDILNEKLFF. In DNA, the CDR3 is TGTGCCAGCAGCTTGGACATCCTCAATGAAAAACTGTTTTTT.

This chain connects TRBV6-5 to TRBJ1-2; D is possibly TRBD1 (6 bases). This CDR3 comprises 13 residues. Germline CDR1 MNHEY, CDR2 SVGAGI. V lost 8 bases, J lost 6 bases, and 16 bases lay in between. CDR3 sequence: CASRDPGGNGYTF. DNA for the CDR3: TGTGCCAGCCGAGATCCGGGGGGCAATGGCTACACCTTC.

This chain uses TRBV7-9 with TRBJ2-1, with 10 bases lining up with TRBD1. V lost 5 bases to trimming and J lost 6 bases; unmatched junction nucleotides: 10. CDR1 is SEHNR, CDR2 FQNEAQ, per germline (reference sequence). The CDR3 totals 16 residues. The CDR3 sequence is CASSHSGTGAGNEQFF. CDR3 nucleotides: TGTGCCAGCAGCCACTCCGGGACAGGGGCAGGCAATGAGCAGTTCTTC.

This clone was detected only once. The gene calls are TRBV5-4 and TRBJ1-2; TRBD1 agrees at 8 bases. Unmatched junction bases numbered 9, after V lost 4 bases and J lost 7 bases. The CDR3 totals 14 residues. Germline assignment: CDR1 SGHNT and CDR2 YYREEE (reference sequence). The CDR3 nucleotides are TGTGCCAGCAGCCCCTCCGGACAGGGTGGTGGCTACACCTTC. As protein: CASSPSGQGGGYTF.

The DNA for the CDR3 is TGCAGCGTCCGCGGTCGAGAGACCCAGTACTTC. Its translation is CSVRGRETQYF. The gene calls are TRBV29-1 and TRBJ2-5; D ambiguous. V was pared by 6 bases and J by 4 bases, with 9 bases between. CDR1 is SQVTM and CDR2 is ANQGSEA in the germline V gene. The CDR3 length is 11 residues.

For the CDR3, the DNA is TGCGCCAGCAGCTATTCGGGGGCAGATACGCAGTATTTT. Translating gives CASSYSGADTQYF. V and J are TRBV5-1 and TRBJ2-3; D may be TRBD2 (6 bases). Germline-derived CDR1 and CDR2 are SGHRS and YFSETQ. V dropped 3 bases and J dropped 4 bases, with 9 bases sitting between them. This CDR3 is built from 13 residues.

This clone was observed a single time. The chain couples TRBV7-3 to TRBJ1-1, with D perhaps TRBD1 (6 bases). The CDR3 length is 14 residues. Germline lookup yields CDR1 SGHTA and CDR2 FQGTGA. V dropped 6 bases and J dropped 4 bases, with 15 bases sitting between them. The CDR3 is CASSFQGRTTEAFF. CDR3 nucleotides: TGTGCCAGCAGTTTCCAGGGGAGAACCACTGAAGCTTTCTTT.

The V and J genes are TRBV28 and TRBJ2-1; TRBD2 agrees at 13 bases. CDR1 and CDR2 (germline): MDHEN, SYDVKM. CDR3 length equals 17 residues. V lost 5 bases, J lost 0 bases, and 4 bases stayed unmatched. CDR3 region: CASSPGTSGVSYNEQFF. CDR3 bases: TGTGCCAGCAGTCCCGGGACTAGCGGGGTCTCCTACAATGAGCAGTTCTTC.

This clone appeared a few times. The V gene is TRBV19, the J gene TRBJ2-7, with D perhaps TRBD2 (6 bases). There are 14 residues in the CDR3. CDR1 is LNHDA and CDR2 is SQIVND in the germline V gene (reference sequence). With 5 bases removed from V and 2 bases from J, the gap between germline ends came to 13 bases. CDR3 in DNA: TGTGCCAGTAGTGGAGGGGACCCACCCTACGAGCAGTACTTC. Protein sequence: CASSGGDPPYEQYF.

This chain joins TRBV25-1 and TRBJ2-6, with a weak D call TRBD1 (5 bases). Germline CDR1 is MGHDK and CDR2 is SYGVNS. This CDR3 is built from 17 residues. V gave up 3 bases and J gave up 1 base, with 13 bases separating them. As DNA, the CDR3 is TGTGCCAGCAGTGACCAATGGGGCGATTCTGGGGCCAACGTCCTGACTTTC. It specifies CASSDQWGDSGANVLTF. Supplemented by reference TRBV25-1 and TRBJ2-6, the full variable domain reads EADIYQTPRYLVIGTGKKITLECSQTMGHDKMYWYQQDPGMELHLIHYSYGVNSTEKGDLSSESTVSRIRTEHFPLTLESARPSHTSQYLCASSDQWGDSGANVLTFGAGSRLTVL.

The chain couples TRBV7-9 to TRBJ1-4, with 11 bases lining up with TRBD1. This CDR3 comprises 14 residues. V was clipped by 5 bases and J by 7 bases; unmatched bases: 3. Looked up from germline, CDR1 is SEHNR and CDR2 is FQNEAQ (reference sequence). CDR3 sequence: CASSQDRGREKLFF. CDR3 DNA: TGTGCCAGCAGCCAGGACAGGGGGCGTGAAAAACTGTTTTTT. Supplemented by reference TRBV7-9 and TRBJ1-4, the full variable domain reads DTGVSQNPRHKITKRGQNVTFRCDPISEHNRLYWYRQTLGQGPEFLTYFQNEAQLEKSRLLSDRFSAERPKGSFSTLEIQRTEQGDSAMYLCASSQDRGREKLFFGSGTQLSVL.

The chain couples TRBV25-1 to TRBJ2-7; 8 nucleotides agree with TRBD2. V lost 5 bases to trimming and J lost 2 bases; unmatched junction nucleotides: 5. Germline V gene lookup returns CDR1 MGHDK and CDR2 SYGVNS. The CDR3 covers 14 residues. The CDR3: CASSRSGGTYEQYF. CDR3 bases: TGTGCCAGCAGTAGGAGCGGGGGAACCTACGAGCAGTACTTC.

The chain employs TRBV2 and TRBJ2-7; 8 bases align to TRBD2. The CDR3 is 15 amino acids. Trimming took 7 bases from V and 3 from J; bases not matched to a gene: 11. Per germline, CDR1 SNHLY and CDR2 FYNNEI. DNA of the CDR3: TGTGCCAGCACCGTGGGGGTAGCGGGGATCTACGAGCAGTACTTC. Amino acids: CASTVGVAGIYEQYF.